The 25 T cell receptor beta chains reported below all come from one sample, sequenced in a study of shared clonotypes between healthy human individuals (TCRdb year 2020). CD8 naive samples consisted of CD45RO-negative cells that were positively selected for CCR7, yielding a CD45RA+CCR7+ population without TemRA cells. The library was obtained by the immunoSEQ multiplex PCR assay. TCRdb retrieved this table from immuneACCESS and kept in-frame rearrangements only. Not all clones are present; in checked studies, unresolved V genes account for under half, and no reason is known for the remainder. Within this sample are hundreds of thousands of clones, with roughly 95% of them counted one time only. The biggest ten clones account for around 0.12% of the sample. Sequenced input: naive CD8+ T cells sorted from blood. This specimen's cell subset or site label, interpreted: CD45RA+CCR7+. These receptors came from a woman in her thirties in good health.

The J gene is TRBJ1-1, the V gene TRBV27; D might be TRBD1 (5 bases). The CDR3 runs to 14 residues. CDR1 and CDR2 from the germline V gene are MNHEY and SMNVEV (reference sequence). Deletions cut 3 bases from V and 4 bases from J, with 12 bases between. The CDR3 here is CASSFGEGSTEAFF. The CDR3 DNA reads as TGTGCCAGCAGTTTCGGGGAGGGGAGCACTGAAGCTTTCTTT.

This chain links TRBV14 with TRBJ1-5; weak D call: TRBD1 (6 bases). From germline, CDR1 is SGHDN and CDR2 FVKESK. V lost 1 base, J lost 1 base, and 11 bases lay in between. The CDR3 contains 16 residues. The CDR3 region has the DNA TGTGCCAGCAGCCAAGGTTACAGGGTGAGCAATCAGCCCCAGCATTTT. Translated: CASSQGYRVSNQPQHF.

The rearrangement links TRBV6-5 to TRBJ2-2; 8 nucleotides line up with TRBD2. The junction had 7 bases not matched to a gene; V was cut back by 10 bases and J by 0 bases. CDR3 length: 15 amino acids. Per germline, CDR1 MNHEY and CDR2 SVGAGI. CDR3 amino acids: CATSGGGPNTGELFF. In nucleotides, the CDR3 is TGTGCCACTTCGGGGGGGGGCCCGAACACCGGGGAGCTGTTTTTT.

The genes are TRBV18 and TRBJ2-1; TRBD1 agrees at 8 bases. Germline CDR1 and CDR2: KGHSH and LQKENI. With 6 bases clipped from V and 8 bases from J, the junction kept 15 bases outside the gene matches. The CDR3 loop spans 16 amino acids. CDR3 loop: CASSSPPQGAMYEQFF. CDR3 DNA sequence: TGTGCCAGCTCCTCCCCGCCCCAGGGGGCTATGTATGAGCAGTTCTTC.

The J gene is TRBJ2-3, the V gene TRBV5-1; 9 bases line up with TRBD1. Germline loops: CDR1 SGHRS, CDR2 YFSETQ. The CDR3 has 16 amino acids. The ends lost 3 bases at V and 2 bases at J; junction bases unmatched: 7. CDR3 DNA sequence: TGCGCCAGCAGCTCGTGGACAGGGGCAGTCACAGATACGCAGTATTTT. It encodes CASSSWTGAVTDTQYF.

This chain uses TRBV27 with TRBJ2-1; unclear D gene. CDR3 length equals 12 residues. CDR1 is MNHEY, CDR2 SMNVEV, per germline (reference sequence). V was pared by 3 bases and J by 9 bases, with 9 bases between. The chain's CDR3 is CASSFHESEQFF. The CDR3, as DNA: TGTGCCAGCAGTTTTCACGAGTCTGAGCAGTTCTTC.

The genes are TRBV15 and TRBJ2-1; tentatively, D is TRBD2 (6 bases). This CDR3 is 14 amino acids long. Germline V gene sequence: CDR1 LNHNV, CDR2 YYDKDF (reference sequence). Trimming took 8 bases from V and 7 from J, leaving 18 bases between them. The CDR3 spells CATSGGPGWNEQFF. CDR3 nucleotide sequence: TGTGCCACCTCTGGAGGGCCTGGGTGGAATGAGCAGTTCTTC.

This chain links TRBV4-1 with TRBJ2-5, with TRBD1 matching over 9 bases. The better agreement between TRBJ2-7 and the DNA end casts doubt on the J call. From germline, CDR1 is MGHRA and CDR2 YSYEKL. This CDR3 has 14 amino acids. CDR3 sequence reads: CASSQPTQGAEQYF. The DNA of the CDR3 is TGCGCCAGCAGCCAACCAACACAGGGGGCCGAGCAGTACTTC.

This clone was detected only once. The chain uses TRBV5-6 and TRBJ2-3; 9 positions match TRBD1. Germline-derived CDR1 and CDR2 are SGHDT and YYEEEE. There are 19 residues in the CDR3. V dropped 2 bases and J dropped 3; count of bases not matched to a gene: 16. The CDR3 protein is CASSFQTGGLTDLTDTQYF. The DNA of the CDR3 is TGTGCCAGCAGCTTCCAGACAGGGGGTTTAACTGATCTAACAGATACGCAGTATTTT. The full variable domain, with the rest looked up from reference TRBV5-6 and TRBJ2-3, is DAGVTQSPTHLIKTRGQQVTLRCSPKSGHDTVSWYQQALGQGPQFIFQYYEEEERQRGNFPDRFSGHQFPNYSSELNVNALLLGDSALYLCASSFQTGGLTDLTDTQYFGPGTRLTVL.

This chain connects TRBV7-8 to TRBJ1-1; D may be TRBD1 (5 bases). The ends were cut back, 1 base at V and 7 bases at J, with 16 bases in the middle. Germline V gene lookup returns CDR1 SGHVS and CDR2 FQNEAQ. The CDR3 totals 15 residues. CDR3 in amino acids: CASSLGTPRGSEAFF. In DNA, the CDR3 is TGTGCCAGCAGCTTAGGGACCCCGAGGGGTAGTGAAGCTTTCTTT.

This rearrangement joins TRBV5-1 to TRBJ2-1; 16 bases are shared with TRBD2. Per germline, CDR1 SGHRS and CDR2 YFSETQ. The CDR3 sequence is 18 residues long. Trimming took 6 bases from V and 4 from J; bases not matched to a gene: 10. This CDR3 is CASTDAGTSGRVYNEQFF. CDR3 nucleotides: TGCGCCAGCACCGACGCCGGGACTAGCGGGAGGGTTTACAATGAGCAGTTCTTC.

The chain combines TRBV4-1 with TRBJ1-4, with TRBD1 matching over 7 bases. J lost 8 bases, V lost 2 bases, and 5 bases had no gene match. Per germline, CDR1 MGHRA and CDR2 YSYEKL. The CDR3 loop spans 14 amino acids. For the CDR3, the DNA is TGCGCCAGCAGCCAATGGACAGGACGGGAAAAACTGTTTTTT. Translated: CASSQWTGREKLFF.

The genes are TRBV29-1 and TRBJ2-1, with 8 bases lining up with TRBD2. Germline loops: CDR1 SQVTM, CDR2 ANQGSEA. Unmatched junction bases numbered 9, after V lost 0 bases and J lost 5 bases. The length of the CDR3 is 16 residues. CDR3 sequence: CSVEDIQRGPHNEQFF. In nucleotides, the CDR3 is TGCAGCGTTGAAGATATCCAGCGGGGGCCGCACAATGAGCAGTTCTTC.

This clone was detected once. The chain couples TRBV27 to TRBJ1-5; TRBD1 matches at 9 bases. Germline trimming cut 10 bases from V and 3 bases from J; bases unmatched to any gene: 4. This CDR3 contains 13 residues. CDR1 and CDR2 (germline): MNHEY, SMNVEV (reference sequence). The CDR3: CATGTGINQPQHF. The CDR3 nucleotides are TGTGCCACCGGGACAGGGATCAATCAGCCCCAGCATTTT.

This clone was picked up one time. V gene TRBV15 combines with J gene TRBJ1-5, with 9 bases aligning to TRBD1. The CDR3 is 20 amino acids. The trim removed 0 bases at V and 2 bases at J, leaving 14 bases unmatched. Germline-derived CDR1 and CDR2 are LNHNV and YYDKDF (reference sequence). The CDR3 here is CATSRDARTGEGVGNQPQHF. In DNA, the CDR3 is TGTGCCACCAGCAGAGATGCTAGGACAGGGGAGGGAGTTGGCAATCAGCCCCAGCATTTT.

The chain carries TRBV5-1 and TRBJ2-7; TRBD1 is a possible D gene (6 bases). The CDR3 consists of 15 residues. The V end was cut by 0 bases, the J end by 1 base, with 11 bases between. Germline CDR1 reads SGHRS; CDR2 reads YFSETQ. The CDR3 region has the DNA TGCGCCAGCAGCTTGGAAGTCAGGGGTTCCTACGAGCAGTACTTC. Translation gives CASSLEVRGSYEQYF.

The gene calls are TRBV29-1 and TRBJ2-7; tentative D call: TRBD2 (6 bases). Trimming cost V 3 bases and J 2 bases, with 14 bases left between them. This CDR3 spans 14 amino acids. Germline V gives CDR1 SQVTM, CDR2 ANQGSEA. The CDR3 is CSVERRGDTYEQYF. In nucleotides, the CDR3 is TGCAGCGTTGAGAGGCGGGGCGACACCTACGAGCAGTACTTC.

The V call is TRBV11-2, the J call TRBJ2-5, with TRBD2 matching over 7 bases. The better agreement between TRBJ2-7 and the DNA end casts doubt on the J call. The germline gives CDR1 SGHAT, CDR2 FQNNGV. CDR3 size: 15 residues. CDR3 DNA: TGTGCCAGCAGGGGATGGGAGGGAGGGCCGTACGAGCAGTACTTC. Protein product: CASRGWEGGPYEQYF.

This clone is a singleton in its sample. The chain uses TRBV25-1 and TRBJ1-2; D is perhaps TRBD1 (5 bases). Germline loops: CDR1 MGHDK, CDR2 SYGVNS. The CDR3 loop spans 16 amino acids. With 2 bases removed from V and 7 bases from J, the gap between germline ends came to 20 bases. Written as DNA, the CDR3 is TGTGCCAGCAGTGAAGGAGGCAGGGAACATCTTGGTGGCTACACCTTC. Translation: CASSEGGREHLGGYTF.

The chain joins TRBV27 to TRBJ2-3; D is unresolved. V gave up 2 bases and J gave up 4 bases, with 10 bases separating them. CDR3 length equals 14 residues. Germline V lookup: CDR1 MNHEY, CDR2 SMNVEV (reference sequence). DNA of the CDR3: TGTGCCAGCAGTTTAGGTGGTTCCCCAGATACGCAGTATTTT. Its translation: CASSLGGSPDTQYF.

This clone was seen only once. The rearrangement joins TRBV7-8 to TRBJ1-2; D gene uncertain. V was cut by 5 bases and J by 4 bases, with 14 bases left in between. The CDR3 is 14 amino acids. CDR1 and CDR2 from the germline V gene are SGHVS and FQNEAQ. The CDR3, as DNA: TGTGCCAGCAGCCCCGGAGGGTACGGCTATGGCTACACCTTC. Protein: CASSPGGYGYGYTF.

The rearrangement links TRBV7-6 to TRBJ2-7; D is unresolved. V shed 3 bases and J shed 0 bases, with 6 bases lying between them. This CDR3 comprises 13 residues. In germline, CDR1 is SGHVS, CDR2 FNYEAQ. In DNA form, the CDR3 reads TGTGCCAGCAGCTTTGGGCCCTCCTACGAGCAGTACTTC. It encodes CASSFGPSYEQYF.

The chain has TRBV9 and TRBJ1-2; 7 nucleotides align to TRBD1. V was pared by 4 bases and J by 0 bases, with 3 bases of the junction left unmatched. The CDR3 is 14 amino acids. CDR1 SGDLS and CDR2 YYNGEE come from the germline V gene. CDR3 loop: CASSTGTANYGYTF. In DNA, the CDR3 is TGTGCCAGCAGCACCGGGACAGCTAACTATGGCTACACCTTC.

The genes are TRBV11-3 and TRBJ2-7; TRBD2 matches 10 bases. CDR1 and CDR2 from the germline V gene are SGHNT and YENEEA. The CDR3 length is 15 residues. The ends lost 2 bases at V and 2 bases at J; junction bases unmatched: 3. CDR3 in DNA: TGTGCCAGCAGCTTAACTAGCGGGGACGCCTACGAGCAGTACTTC. Translation: CASSLTSGDAYEQYF.

The chain uses TRBV27 and TRBJ2-3, with 7 nucleotides matching TRBD1. With 5 bases clipped from V and 5 bases from J, the junction kept 10 bases outside the gene matches. CDR1 and CDR2 from the germline V gene are MNHEY and SMNVEV (reference sequence). The CDR3 has 15 residues. CDR3 nucleotide sequence: TGTGCCAGCAGTATTCTAGGGGGCCAGGGAGATACGCAGTATTTT. This translates into CASSILGGQGDTQYF.